This TCR beta chain originates from a study of blood T cell repertoires in COVID-19. In the study overall: Specimens from acute and convalescent COVID-19 originated in the United States, Italy and Spain.

This clone appeared a single time. The protocol was immunoSEQ multiplex PCR, while the TCRdb copy is restricted to in-frame clones and leaves out a portion. The profile covers about 160,000 clones, with approximately 85% appearing a single time and 5% to 6% taken by the ten largest. This CDR3 spans 15 amino acids. Trimming took 4 bases from V and 4 from J; bases not matched to a gene: 7. Germline CDR1 is SGHRS and CDR2 is YFSETQ. The chain combines TRBV5-1 with TRBJ1-4, with TRBD1 matching 7 bases. This receptor was identified in a woman in her 50s with COVID-19, enrolled during active disease. Sequencing was performed on peripheral blood. CDR3 protein: CASSTQGEFNEKLFF. The CDR3 bases are TGCGCCAGCAGCACCCAGGGGGAGTTTAATGAAAAACTGTTTTTT.